This T cell receptor beta chain came from a study of T cell responses to AZD1222 COVID-19 vaccine. Points from the study as a whole: The breadth and depth of Spike-specific TCRs increased once two AZD1222 doses had been given. Only five or six people who got AZD1222 tested seropositive at baseline. As reported, nearly half of all spike-specific TCRs target variant regions that are unmutated. Clonal diversity may have been underestimated in mostly white British donors.

Assay: immunoSEQ multiplex PCR; the TCRdb copy retains only in-frame clones and omits some. The table includes 150,000 or so clones, 85% to 95% detected once. Germline assignment: CDR1 SGHDT and CDR2 YYEEEE. After removal of 6 bases from V and 7 bases from J, the junction contained 16 bases not matched to a gene. The CDR3 has 16 residues. On this clone itself: Its antigen is unknown.

Material: peripheral blood, obtained on day 0 of AZD1222 vaccination. This receptor was taken from an adult in good health. The chain is built from TRBV5-6 and TRBJ1-2, with TRBD1 matching 9 bases. The CDR3 DNA reads TGTGCCAGCACCCGGGCACAGGGACAGGGAGCCCCTGGCTACACCTTC. This encodes CASTRAQGQGAPGYTF. The full variable domain, its missing parts supplied by reference TRBV5-6 and TRBJ1-2, is DAGVTQSPTHLIKTRGQQVTLRCSPKSGHDTVSWYQQALGQGPQFIFQYYEEEERQRGNFPDRFSGHQFPNYSSELNVNALLLGDSALYLCASTRAQGQGAPGYTFGSGTRLTVV.